The 25 T cell receptor beta chains listed next were all sequenced from one sample in a study of blood T cell repertoires in COVID-19. The repertoire was sequenced with immunoSEQ multiplex PCR; TCRdb's copy has only in-frame clones and lacks some. The repertoire has fewer than 100,000 clones, almost 85% of them found once; the top ten carry 9.6%. The sequencing sample was made of peripheral blood. All receptors derive from a man aged 50 to 59 with COVID-19, enrolled during active disease.

The rearrangement joins TRBV7-3 to TRBJ1-1; D remains ambiguous. The CDR3 loop spans 14 amino acids. Trimming took off 2 bases at V and 3 bases at J, with 10 bases between the two ends. Germline assignment: CDR1 SGHTA and CDR2 FQGTGA. The CDR3 DNA follows: TGTGCCAGCAGCTTAGAGGGCCCTTACACTGAAGCTTTCTTT. Amino acid sequence: CASSLEGPYTEAFF.

V gene TRBV19 combines with J gene TRBJ2-4, with D hard to call. The germline gives CDR1 LNHDA, CDR2 SQIVND (reference sequence). V dropped 5 bases and J dropped 0 bases, with 8 bases sitting between them. The CDR3 is made up of 14 amino acids. The CDR3, as DNA: TGTGCCAGTAGTTCCCAGGCAGCCAAAAACATTCAGTACTTC. Its protein product is CASSSQAAKNIQYF.

This clone appeared a few times. The chain joins TRBV7-9 to TRBJ1-5; D is ambiguous. Germline CDR1 SEHNR, CDR2 FQNEAQ (reference sequence). V lost 3 bases to trimming and J lost 0 bases, with 6 bases between them. This CDR3 has 14 amino acids. CDR3 sequence reads: CASSLRDSNQPQHF. CDR3 DNA sequence: TGTGCCAGCAGCTTGCGGGATAGCAATCAGCCCCAGCATTTT. The full variable domain, completed using reference TRBV7-9 and TRBJ1-5, is DTGVSQNPRHKITKRGQNVTFRCDPISEHNRLYWYRQTLGQGPEFLTYFQNEAQLEKSRLLSDRFSAERPKGSFSTLEIQRTEQGDSAMYLCASSLRDSNQPQHFGDGTRLSIL.

The chain has TRBV6-6 and TRBJ2-7; tentatively, D is TRBD1 (5 bases). CDR3 size: 15 residues. The V gene lost 6 bases and the J gene lost 2 bases, with 17 bases spanning the gap. In germline, CDR1 is MNHNY, CDR2 SVGAGI (reference sequence). CDR3 loop: CASSRRDRLPYEQYF. CDR3 in DNA: TGTGCCAGCAGCCGGCGTGACAGACTTCCCTACGAGCAGTACTTC.

The rearrangement joins TRBV19 to TRBJ2-1, with D perhaps matching TRBD2 (5 bases). The CDR3 spans 11 residues. The V gene lost 7 bases and the J gene lost 10 bases, with 11 bases spanning the gap. Germline CDR1 reads LNHDA; CDR2 reads SQIVND (reference sequence). As DNA, the CDR3 is TGTGCCAGTACCCGAGGGCTCGAGCAGTTCTTC. This encodes CASTRGLEQFF.

The chain employs TRBV28 and TRBJ1-1, with D possibly matching TRBD1 (5 bases). Trimming stripped 2 bases from V and 5 bases from J, with 12 bases between. The CDR3 is 14 amino acids. CDR1 MDHEN and CDR2 SYDVKM come from the germline V gene. This chain's CDR3 is CASSLQGWGTEAFF. The CDR3 DNA reads as TGTGCCAGCAGTTTACAGGGATGGGGTACTGAAGCTTTCTTT.

The rearrangement joins TRBV28 to TRBJ2-7, with 14 bases aligning to TRBD2. The CDR3 is 15 residues long. Germline V gives CDR1 MDHEN, CDR2 SYDVKM. J lost 4 bases, V lost 6 bases, and 5 bases had no gene match. CDR3 amino acids: CASRMTSGRVYEQYF. In nucleotides, the CDR3 is TGTGCCAGCAGAATGACTAGCGGGAGGGTATACGAGCAGTACTTC.

The chain combines TRBV18 with TRBJ2-1, with TRBD2 as a possible D gene (5 bases). The V and J ends lost 3 bases and 7 bases respectively, with 7 bases between them. This CDR3 comprises 12 residues. Germline V gene data show CDR1 as KGHSH and CDR2 as LQKENI. The CDR3 region has the DNA TGTGCCAGCTCACCTCGGAGGAATGAGCAGTTCTTC. Encoded protein: CASSPRRNEQFF.

The chain links TRBV30 to TRBJ2-7, with D tentatively TRBD2 (5 bases). Germline V gives CDR1 GTSNPN, CDR2 SVGIG (reference sequence). V lost 2 bases and J 1 base, leaving 15 bases between the germline ends. The CDR3 covers 15 residues. CDR3 amino acids: CAWSKGKRTSYEQYF. In DNA, the CDR3 is TGTGCCTGGAGTAAAGGCAAGCGGACGTCCTACGAGCAGTACTTC. Using reference TRBV30 and TRBJ2-7 for the parts outside the CDR3, the full variable domain is SQTIHQWPATLVQPVGSPLSLECTVEGTSNPNLYWYRQAAGRGLQLLFYSVGIGQISSEVPQNLSASRPQDRQFILSSKKLLLSDSGFYLCAWSKGKRTSYEQYFGPGTRLTVT.

The rearrangement uses TRBV28 and TRBJ1-5, with TRBD1 matching 9 bases. After removal of 7 bases from V and 1 base from J, the junction contained 5 bases not matched to a gene. The CDR3 consists of 15 residues. Germline CDR1 reads MDHEN; CDR2 reads SYDVKM. The CDR3 loop is CASITGGESNQPQHF. CDR3 sequence (DNA): TGTGCCAGCATCACAGGGGGCGAGAGCAATCAGCCCCAGCATTTT.

The chain couples TRBV28 to TRBJ2-3; 10 bases agree with TRBD2. Germline V lookup: CDR1 MDHEN, CDR2 SYDVKM. V shed 6 bases, J shed 8 bases, and the junction held 11 bases outside the gene matches. The CDR3 is 15 amino acids. CDR3 sequence reads: CASSQRSGRVVTQYF. The CDR3 DNA sequence: TGTGCCAGCAGCCAAAGGAGCGGGAGGGTTGTTACGCAGTATTTT.

This clone was observed a few times. The chain employs TRBV6-5 and TRBJ2-1; no reliable D call. Germline CDR1 is MNHEY and CDR2 is SVGAGI. The CDR3 has 12 amino acids. Trimming cost V 7 bases and J 5 bases, with 9 bases left between them. CDR3 residues: CASIAGDNEQFF. CDR3 coding DNA: TGTGCCAGCATCGCAGGCGACAATGAGCAGTTCTTC.

This clone was observed a handful of times. The J gene is TRBJ2-2, the V gene TRBV27, with TRBD2 matching over 8 bases. This CDR3 comprises 18 residues. Germline trimming cut 5 bases from V and 4 bases from J; bases unmatched to any gene: 15. The germline V gene encodes CDR1 MNHEY and CDR2 SMNVEV (reference sequence). The CDR3 region has the DNA TGTGCCAGCAGTCTCGCGCCTGGACTAGCTTCCGGCACCGGGGAGCTGTTTTTT. Translating gives CASSLAPGLASGTGELFF.

This clone was observed once. The chain is built from TRBV29-1 and TRBJ1-5; D may be TRBD1 (6 bases). The CDR3 has 14 residues. Trimming took off 6 bases at V and 3 bases at J, with 15 bases between the two ends. Germline V gives CDR1 SQVTM, CDR2 ANQGSEA. CDR3 amino acids: CSVSGTNDNQPQHF. In DNA, the CDR3 is TGCAGCGTCTCTGGGACAAACGACAATCAGCCCCAGCATTTT.

In DNA, the CDR3 is TGTGCCTTAGAGGAGGGCGGTCAGCCCCAGCATTTT. Residues: CALEEGGQPQHF. The genes are TRBV30 and TRBJ1-5; D is ambiguous. The V end was cut by 7 bases, the J end by 6 bases, with 13 bases between. The V gene's germline CDR1 is GTSNPN and CDR2 SVGIG (reference sequence). This CDR3 has 12 residues.

V is TRBV5-1 and J is TRBJ2-7; tentative D call: TRBD1 (7 bases). CDR1 SGHRS and CDR2 YFSETQ come from the germline V gene. CDR3 length: 14 residues. V dropped 0 bases and J dropped 3 bases, with 10 bases sitting between them. The CDR3 DNA reads as TGCGCCAGCAGCTTGGGACAGGGAGGCTACGAGCAGTACTTC. Its protein product is CASSLGQGGYEQYF.

The gene calls are TRBV9 and TRBJ1-3; perhaps TRBD1 as D (6 bases). Germline loops: CDR1 SGDLS, CDR2 YYNGEE. This CDR3 spans 13 amino acids. V was trimmed by 3 bases and J by 2 bases, leaving 6 bases between them. The CDR3 spells CASSGTAGNTIYF. The CDR3 DNA reads TGTGCCAGCAGCGGGACAGCTGGAAACACCATATATTTT. Full variable domain (rest looked up from reference TRBV9 and TRBJ1-3): DSGVTQTPKHLITATGQRVTLRCSPRSGDLSVYWYQQSLDQGLQFLIQYYNGEERAKGNILERFSAQQFPDLHSELNLSSLELGDSALYFCASSGTAGNTIYFGEGSWLTVV.

The chain uses TRBV6-5 and TRBJ2-7, with 9 nucleotides matching TRBD1. Germline V gives CDR1 MNHEY, CDR2 SVGAGI. Germline trimming cut 0 bases from V and 6 bases from J; bases unmatched to any gene: 6. The CDR3 totals 15 residues. The CDR3 DNA sequence: TGTGCCAGCAGTTACTCGAGGACAGGGGAAATCGAGCAGTACTTC. Translation gives CASSYSRTGEIEQYF.

This chain joins TRBV28 and TRBJ2-3, with 8 bases that match TRBD1. The germline V gene encodes CDR1 MDHEN and CDR2 SYDVKM. The CDR3 has 16 amino acids. The V gene end was trimmed by 6 bases and the J gene end by 6 bases; junction bases not matched to a gene: 14. This CDR3 reads CASSLSRTGKGDTQYF. The CDR3 region has the DNA TGTGCCAGCAGCCTATCCCGGACAGGGAAGGGGGATACGCAGTATTTT.

J is TRBJ2-7 and V is TRBV18, with D tentatively TRBD1 (5 bases). The CDR3 spans 15 residues. CDR1 is KGHSH, CDR2 LQKENI, per germline. V lost 2 bases, J lost 0 bases, and 11 bases lay in between. The CDR3 spells CASSPGRQFSYEQYF. For the CDR3, the DNA is TGTGCCAGCTCACCAGGCCGACAGTTCTCCTACGAGCAGTACTTC.

The V call is TRBV9, the J call TRBJ2-7; D remains ambiguous. The CDR3 is made up of 13 amino acids. Germline assignment: CDR1 SGDLS and CDR2 YYNGEE. Trimming left V 4 bases short and J 5 bases short, with 13 bases between. The CDR3 DNA follows: TGTGCCAGCAGCTCTAGGTCGAGCCACGAGCAGTACTTC. The encoded protein is CASSSRSSHEQYF.

The chain links TRBV5-1 to TRBJ2-7, with 7 bases aligning to TRBD1. Trimming at V came to 5 bases and at J to 4 bases, leaving 9 bases not matched to a gene. CDR3 size: 14 residues. Germline values: CDR1 SGHRS, CDR2 YFSETQ. DNA of the CDR3: TGCGCCAGCAGGGAAACGGGACAGCTATACGAGCAGTACTTC. This gives the protein CASRETGQLYEQYF.

The chain carries TRBV27 and TRBJ2-3, with D uncertain. This CDR3 is built from 16 residues. Germline V gives CDR1 MNHEY, CDR2 SMNVEV (reference sequence). V lost 5 bases, J lost 1 base, and 16 bases lay in between. This chain's CDR3 is CASSTLIGDGTDTQYF. CDR3 nucleotide sequence: TGTGCCAGCAGTACCCTCATTGGAGACGGCACAGATACGCAGTATTTT.

This sequence joins TRBV7-9 and TRBJ2-1; maybe TRBD1 (7 bases). With 3 bases removed from V and 10 bases from J, the gap between germline ends came to 16 bases. CDR3 length: 14 residues. Looked up from germline, CDR1 is SEHNR and CDR2 is FQNEAQ (reference sequence). This CDR3 reads CASSLQGGPREQFF. The CDR3 DNA reads as TGTGCCAGCAGCTTGCAGGGGGGACCCAGGGAGCAGTTCTTC. Using reference TRBV7-9 and TRBJ2-1 for the parts outside the CDR3, the full variable domain is DTGVSQNPRHKITKRGQNVTFRCDPISEHNRLYWYRQTLGQGPEFLTYFQNEAQLEKSRLLSDRFSAERPKGSFSTLEIQRTEQGDSAMYLCASSLQGGPREQFFGPGTRLTVL.

The chain has TRBV30 and TRBJ2-3; 13 nucleotides match TRBD2. The CDR3 covers 14 residues. CDR1 is GTSNPN, CDR2 SVGIG, per germline (reference sequence). V lost 2 bases to trimming and J lost 5 bases; unmatched junction nucleotides: 1. CDR3 sequence (DNA): TGTGCCTGGAGTAGGACTAGCGGGAGAGATACGCAGTATTTT. Protein product: CAWSRTSGRDTQYF.